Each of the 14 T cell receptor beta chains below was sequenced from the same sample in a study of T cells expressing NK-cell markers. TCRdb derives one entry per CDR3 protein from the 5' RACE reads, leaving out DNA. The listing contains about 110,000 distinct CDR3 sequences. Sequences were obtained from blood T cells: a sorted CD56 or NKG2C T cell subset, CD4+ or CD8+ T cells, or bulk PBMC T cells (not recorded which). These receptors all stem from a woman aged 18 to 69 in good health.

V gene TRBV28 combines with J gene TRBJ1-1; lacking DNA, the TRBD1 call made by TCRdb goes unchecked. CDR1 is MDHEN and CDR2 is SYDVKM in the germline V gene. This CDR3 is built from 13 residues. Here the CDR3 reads CASTWEGQGEAFF.

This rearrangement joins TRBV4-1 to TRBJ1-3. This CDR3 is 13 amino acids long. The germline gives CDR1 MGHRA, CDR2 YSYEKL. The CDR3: CASTPWNGNTIYF.

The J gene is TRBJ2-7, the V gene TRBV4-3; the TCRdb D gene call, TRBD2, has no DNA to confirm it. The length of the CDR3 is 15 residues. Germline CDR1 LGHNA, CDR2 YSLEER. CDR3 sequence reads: CASSQGAEAGDEQYF.

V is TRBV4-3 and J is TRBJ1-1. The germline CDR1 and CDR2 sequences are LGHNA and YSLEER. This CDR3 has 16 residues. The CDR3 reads CASSQDRASRVAEAFF.

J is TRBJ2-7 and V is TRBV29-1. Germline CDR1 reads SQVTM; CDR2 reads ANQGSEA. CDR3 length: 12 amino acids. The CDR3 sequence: CSGMTSSYEQYF.

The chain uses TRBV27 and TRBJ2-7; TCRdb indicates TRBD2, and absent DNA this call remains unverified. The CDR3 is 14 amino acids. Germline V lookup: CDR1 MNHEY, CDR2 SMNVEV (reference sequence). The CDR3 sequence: CASSHIAGAFEQYF.

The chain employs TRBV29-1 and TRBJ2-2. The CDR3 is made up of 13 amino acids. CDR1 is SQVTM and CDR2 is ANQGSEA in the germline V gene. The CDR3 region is CSVGIANTGELFF.

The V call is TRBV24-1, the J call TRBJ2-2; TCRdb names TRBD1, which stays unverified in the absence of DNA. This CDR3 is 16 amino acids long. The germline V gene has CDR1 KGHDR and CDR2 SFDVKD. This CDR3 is CATSDFSGGDTGELFF.

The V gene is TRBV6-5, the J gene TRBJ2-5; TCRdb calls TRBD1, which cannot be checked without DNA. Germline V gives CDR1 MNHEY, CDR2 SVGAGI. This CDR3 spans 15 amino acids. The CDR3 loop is CASRGKGQYKETQYF.

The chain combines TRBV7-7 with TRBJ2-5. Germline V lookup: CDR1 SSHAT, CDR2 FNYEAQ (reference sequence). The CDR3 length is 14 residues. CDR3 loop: CASSLNSNQETQYF.

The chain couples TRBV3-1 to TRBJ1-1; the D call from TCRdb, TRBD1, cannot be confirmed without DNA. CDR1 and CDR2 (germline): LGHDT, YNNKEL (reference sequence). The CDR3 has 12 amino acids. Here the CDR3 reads CASSQEWAGCSF.

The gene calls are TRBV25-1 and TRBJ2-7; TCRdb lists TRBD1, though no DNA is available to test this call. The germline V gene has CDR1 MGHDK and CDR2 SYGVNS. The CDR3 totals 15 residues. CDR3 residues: CASSGPRQGRYEQYF.

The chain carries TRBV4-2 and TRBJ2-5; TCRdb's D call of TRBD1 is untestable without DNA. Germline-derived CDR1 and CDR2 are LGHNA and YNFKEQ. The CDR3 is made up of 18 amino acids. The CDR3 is CASSQEASGTGSRETQYF.

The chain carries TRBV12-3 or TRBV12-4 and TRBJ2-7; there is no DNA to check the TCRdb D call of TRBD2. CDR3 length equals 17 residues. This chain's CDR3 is CASSLSWGEGRPYEQYF.